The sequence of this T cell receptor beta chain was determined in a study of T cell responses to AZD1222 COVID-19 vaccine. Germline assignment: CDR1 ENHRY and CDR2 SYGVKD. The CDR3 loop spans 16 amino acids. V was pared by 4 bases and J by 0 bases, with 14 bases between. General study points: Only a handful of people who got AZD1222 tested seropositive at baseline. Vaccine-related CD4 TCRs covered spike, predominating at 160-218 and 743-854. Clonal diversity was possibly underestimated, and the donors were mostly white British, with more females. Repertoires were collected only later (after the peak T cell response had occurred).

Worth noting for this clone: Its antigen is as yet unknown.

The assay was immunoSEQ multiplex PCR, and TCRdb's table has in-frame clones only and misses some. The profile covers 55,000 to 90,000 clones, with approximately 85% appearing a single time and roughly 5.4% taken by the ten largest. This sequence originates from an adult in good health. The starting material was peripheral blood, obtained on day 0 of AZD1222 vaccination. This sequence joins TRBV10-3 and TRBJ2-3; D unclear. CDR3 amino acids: CAISAPATTSTDTQYF. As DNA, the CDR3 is TGTGCCATCAGTGCGCCGGCCACTACTAGCACAGATACGCAGTATTTT.